Listed below are T cell receptor beta chains from one sample, sequenced in a study of cytomegalovirus exposure and HLA in healthy donors. This table comes from immunoSEQ multiplex PCR, and its TCRdb copy is limited to in-frame clones, with some not included. Its listing shows approximately 140,000 clones. Sequenced: PBMCs. All receptors come from a man aged 40-55 years in good health and CMV-seronegative. Both conserved end residues are part of each CDR3.

J gene: TRBJ2-7; V gene: TRBV5-1; CDR3 protein: CASSPGTGRVEQYF
J gene: TRBJ1-6; V gene: TRBV18; CDR3 protein: CASSPGLSENNSPLHF
J gene: TRBJ2-5; V gene: TRBV9; CDR3 protein: CASSVDGAGVETQYF
J gene: TRBJ1-1; V gene: TRBV5-1; CDR3 protein: CASSSQLNTEAFF
J gene: TRBJ2-7; V gene: TRBV7-9; CDR3 protein: CASSWGLGYEQYF
J gene: TRBJ2-5; V gene: TRBV9; CDR3 protein: CASSGSGEGETQYF
J gene: TRBJ2-7; V gene: TRBV7-8; CDR3 protein: CASSFSGGDEDYEQYF
J gene: TRBJ1-1; V gene: TRBV4-2; CDR3 protein: CASSQTENTEAFF
J gene: TRBJ2-3; V gene: TRBV7-2; CDR3 protein: CASSSTGSTDTQYF
J gene: TRBJ2-5; V gene: TRBV7-9; CDR3 protein: CASSSPRDQETQYF
J gene: TRBJ1-2; V gene: TRBV10-2; CDR3 protein: CASSERGGGNGYTF
J gene: TRBJ2-5; V gene: TRBV7-9; CDR3 protein: CASSSTSSPGETQYF
J gene: TRBJ2-3; V gene: TRBV27; CDR3 protein: CASSLVLAVTDTQYF
J gene: TRBJ2-2; V gene: TRBV7-3; CDR3 protein: CASSLGLAITGELFF
J gene: TRBJ2-3; V gene: TRBV5-4; CDR3 protein: CASSLARSTDTQYF
J gene: TRBJ1-5; V gene: TRBV6-5; CDR3 protein: CASSSRLRNQPQHF
J gene: TRBJ1-4; V gene: TRBV6-5; CDR3 protein: CASSYSKAGPRLFF
J gene: TRBJ2-7; V gene: TRBV5-1; CDR3 protein: CASSLTDRVYEQYF
J gene: TRBJ1-6; V gene: TRBV5-1; CDR3 protein: CASSFTPSSYNSPLHF
J gene: TRBJ2-2; V gene: TRBV7-6; CDR3 protein: CASSLASRSTGELFF
J gene: TRBJ1-5; V gene: TRBV6-1; CDR3 protein: CASSEDRGGNQPQHF
J gene: TRBJ2-2; V gene: TRBV5-1; CDR3 protein: CASSLGQGNTGELFF
J gene: TRBJ1-4; V gene: TRBV5-3; CDR3 protein: CARSSPYRANNEKLFF
J gene: TRBJ2-7; V gene: TRBV19; CDR3 protein: CASSFGQIFYEQYF
J gene: TRBJ1-5; V gene: TRBV2; CDR3 protein: CASQLQGNQPQHF
J gene: TRBJ2-1; V gene: TRBV7-2; CDR3 protein: CASSLARAQGEDIEQFF
J gene: TRBJ2-5; V gene: TRBV2; CDR3 protein: CASSGNRDGETQYF
J gene: TRBJ2-7; V gene: TRBV7-3; CDR3 protein: CASSWGQGVGEQYF
J gene: TRBJ2-1; V gene: TRBV7-2; CDR3 protein: CASKNDRGYYNEQFF
J gene: TRBJ2-2; V gene: TRBV6-4; CDR3 protein: CASSDSVSANTGELFF
J gene: TRBJ1-1; V gene: TRBV27; CDR3 protein: CASSLQGQGTEAFF
J gene: TRBJ1-4; V gene: TRBV6-5; CDR3 protein: CASRQGDEKLFF
J gene: TRBJ2-3; V gene: TRBV2; CDR3 protein: CASRRGGTGDDTQYF
J gene: TRBJ2-3; V gene: TRBV2; CDR3 protein: CASSGGGGGHTQYF
J gene: TRBJ1-2; V gene: TRBV7-9; CDR3 protein: CASSTVRYGYTF
J gene: TRBJ2-5; V gene: TRBV7-2; CDR3 protein: CASSLTGWETQYF
J gene: TRBJ2-7; V gene: TRBV7-2; CDR3 protein: CASSPVAGAISYEQYF
J gene: TRBJ1-6; V gene: TRBV9; CDR3 protein: CASSGDGGNSPLHF
J gene: TRBJ2-4; V gene: TRBV11-2; CDR3 protein: CASSPPRGTKNIQYF
J gene: TRBJ2-7; V gene: TRBV11-2; CDR3 protein: CASSLDRLAGEQYF
J gene: TRBJ2-7; V gene: TRBV5-1; CDR3 protein: CASSPSTVSYEQYF
J gene: TRBJ1-2; V gene: TRBV19; CDR3 protein: CASSIDAGQKTVYGYTF
J gene: TRBJ2-7; V gene: TRBV29-1; CDR3 protein: CSASPLGGRDEQYF
J gene: TRBJ2-7; V gene: TRBV19; CDR3 protein: CASSITLWEQYF
J gene: TRBJ1-1; V gene: TRBV5-1; CDR3 protein: CASSPRTGSANEAFF
J gene: TRBJ2-7; V gene: TRBV18; CDR3 protein: CASSPTTEREQYF
J gene: TRBJ2-2; V gene: TRBV10-3; CDR3 protein: CAISESSNTGELFF
J gene: TRBJ1-4; V gene: TRBV27; CDR3 protein: CASSTGQVQYEKLFF
J gene: TRBJ1-1; V gene: TRBV28; CDR3 protein: CASSPDIVTEAFF
J gene: TRBJ2-7; V gene: TRBV7-6; CDR3 protein: CASSLGPDRALYF
J gene: TRBJ2-5; V gene: TRBV7-9; CDR3 protein: CASSQEEQAIQETQYF
J gene: TRBJ1-6; V gene: TRBV7-9; CDR3 protein: CASSRGQGNYNSPLHF
J gene: TRBJ2-2; V gene: TRBV5-4; CDR3 protein: CASSQGDSGELFF
J gene: TRBJ1-1; V gene: TRBV13; CDR3 protein: CASSFILGANTEAFF
J gene: .; V gene: TRBV29-1; CDR3 protein: CSARTTSYEQYF
J gene: TRBJ1-4; V gene: TRBV4-1; CDR3 protein: CASSPLDRDNEKLFF
J gene: TRBJ2-1; V gene: TRBV27; CDR3 protein: CASGPGLAGGKVFF